These 9 T cell receptor beta chains originate from one sample sequenced in a study of cytomegalovirus exposure and HLA in healthy donors. Repertoires were generated with immunoSEQ multiplex PCR, while TCRdb's copy carries only in-frame clones and drops some. Of about 200,000 clones in the sample, around 87% were seen once. The sample comprised PBMCs. These receptors were taken from a woman under 30 in good health and CMV-seropositive.

The CDR3 is CASSLDRGPQPQHF. Written as DNA, the CDR3 is TGTGCCAGCAGTTTGGACAGGGGGCCCCAGCCCCAGCATTTT. The rearrangement joins TRBV28 to TRBJ1-5; 11 bases are a match to TRBD1. The CDR3 spans 14 residues. The V gene end was trimmed by 3 bases and the J gene end by 7 bases; junction bases not matched to a gene: 2. Germline V gene data show CDR1 as MDHEN and CDR2 as SYDVKM.

The J gene is TRBJ2-7, the V gene TRBV9; 11 bases align to TRBD2. The germline V gene encodes CDR1 SGDLS and CDR2 YYNGEE. V was clipped by 3 bases and J by 6 bases; unmatched bases: 5. CDR3 length: 14 amino acids. CDR3 sequence: CASSGLAGPREQYF. The CDR3 DNA sequence: TGTGCCAGCAGCGGACTAGCGGGACCTCGCGAGCAGTACTTC.

This clone showed up just a few times. The chain uses TRBV5-4 and TRBJ1-1; D is possibly TRBD1 (5 bases). The CDR3 covers 12 residues. Germline V CDR1 and CDR2: SGHNT, YYREEE (reference sequence). V was trimmed by 4 bases and J by 8 bases, leaving 12 bases between them. CDR3 in amino acids: CASSLIKGEAFF. CDR3 DNA sequence: TGTGCCAGCAGCCTCATCAAGGGGGAAGCTTTCTTT. Together with reference TRBV5-4 and TRBJ1-1, the CDR3 gives the full variable domain: ETGVTQSPTHLIKTRGQQVTLRCSSQSGHNTVSWYQQALGQGPQFIFQYYREEENGRGNFPPRFSGLQFPNYSSELNVNALELDDSALYLCASSLIKGEAFFGQGTRLTVV.

The chain combines TRBV7-3 with TRBJ2-2; no reliable D call. The V gene lost 5 bases and the J gene lost 3 bases, with 4 bases spanning the gap. The length of the CDR3 is 12 residues. The germline gives CDR1 SGHTA, CDR2 FQGTGA. The CDR3 coding sequence is TGTGCCAGCAGCCAATACACCGGGGAGCTGTTTTTT. This gives the protein CASSQYTGELFF.

This rearrangement joins TRBV7-9 to TRBJ2-5, with 9 nucleotides matching TRBD1. V lost 6 bases, J lost 1 base, and 3 bases stayed unmatched. CDR1 is SEHNR and CDR2 is FQNEAQ in the germline V gene (reference sequence). The CDR3 covers 14 residues. This chain's CDR3 is CASSYRGLQETQYF. For the CDR3, the DNA is TGTGCCAGCAGTTACAGGGGGCTCCAAGAGACCCAGTACTTC.

V usage is TRBV12-5 and J usage is TRBJ1-2, with D perhaps matching TRBD1 (6 bases). The ends were cut back, 0 bases at V and 7 bases at J, with 18 bases in the middle. The V gene's germline CDR1 is LGHNT and CDR2 FRNRAP. This CDR3 is 16 amino acids long. The CDR3: CASGLVLGRGRGGYTF. The CDR3 nucleotides are TGTGCTAGTGGTTTGGTACTTGGCAGGGGCCGGGGTGGCTACACCTTC.

V and J are TRBV15 and TRBJ2-2, with 8 positions matching TRBD1. Germline lookup yields CDR1 LNHNV and CDR2 YYDKDF (reference sequence). V was pared by 0 bases and J by 8 bases, with 2 bases of the junction left unmatched. The CDR3 is made up of 14 amino acids. Written as DNA, the CDR3 is TGTGCCACCAGCAGAGACAGGGGGCCTGGGGAGCTGTTTTTT. Translation: CATSRDRGPGELFF. Using reference TRBV15 and TRBJ2-2 for the parts outside the CDR3, the full variable domain is DAMVIQNPRYQVTQFGKPVTLSCSQTLNHNVMYWYQQKSSQAPKLLFHYYDKDFNNEADTPDNFQSRRPNTSFCFLDIRSPGLGDTAMYLCATSRDRGPGELFFGEGSRLTVL.

The V call is TRBV5-4, the J call TRBJ2-7; possible D gene TRBD1, 6 bases. CDR1 is SGHNT and CDR2 is YYREEE in the germline V gene (reference sequence). V was pared by 4 bases and J by 2 bases, with 19 bases between. The CDR3 runs to 16 residues. CDR3: CASSLAGLGAAYEQYF. The CDR3 DNA reads as TGTGCCAGCAGCCTGGCAGGGTTGGGGGCCGCCTACGAGCAGTACTTC.

This clone was recorded a few times. J is TRBJ2-2 and V is TRBV9; D not certain. This CDR3 has 13 amino acids. Germline V lookup: CDR1 SGDLS, CDR2 YYNGEE. V dropped 0 bases and J dropped 6 bases, with 6 bases sitting between them. CDR3 bases: TGTGCCAGCAGCGTAGAGCAATCCGGGGAGCTGTTTTTT. Translating it yields CASSVEQSGELFF.